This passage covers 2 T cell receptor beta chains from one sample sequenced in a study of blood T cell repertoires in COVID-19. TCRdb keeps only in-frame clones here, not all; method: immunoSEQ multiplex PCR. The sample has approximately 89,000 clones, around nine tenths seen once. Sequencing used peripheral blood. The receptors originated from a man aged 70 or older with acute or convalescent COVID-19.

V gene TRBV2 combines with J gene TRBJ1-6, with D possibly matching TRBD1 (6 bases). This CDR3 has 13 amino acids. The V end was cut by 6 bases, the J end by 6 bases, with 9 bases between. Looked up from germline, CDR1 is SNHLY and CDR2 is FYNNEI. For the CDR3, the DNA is TGTGCCAGCAGGGACAGCATTAATTCACCCCTCCACTTT. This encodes CASRDSINSPLHF.

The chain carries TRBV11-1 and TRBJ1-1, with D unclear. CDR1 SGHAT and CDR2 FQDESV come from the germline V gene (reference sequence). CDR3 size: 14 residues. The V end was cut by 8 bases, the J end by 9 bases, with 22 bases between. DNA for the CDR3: TGTGCCAGCGGCCCGTTTCCTCCGGCGGCTAAAGCTTTCTTT. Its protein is CASGPFPPAAKAFF.